This T cell receptor beta chain was identified in a study of identical twins. Overall study findings and caveats: The analysis was cross-sectional rather than longitudinal within donors. Shared out-of-frame alpha sequences (those common to twins) showed excess low generation probability.

Healthy Caucasians made up all donors. The authors used template switching to add a universal primer site and gave cDNA unique molecular identifiers. MiXCR was run by TCRdb on the 5' RACE reads, yielding one entry per CDR3 protein. Of about 390,000 distinct CDR3 sequences detected, roughly 9% appear once; the ten largest clones hold under 9.5%. Turning to this clonotype: As yet, its antigen is unknown.

The receptor was isolated from a woman aged 45-59 years in good health. Sample: naive T cells sorted from blood.

The CDR3 DNA sequence: TGTGCCAGCAGCCAAGCAGTCTGGGGGAAAGCACGGGACAATGAGCAGTTCTTC. It translates to CASSQAVWGKARDNEQFF. The rearrangement joins TRBV3-1 to TRBJ2-1, with D tentatively TRBD1 or TRBD2 (5 bases each). V was clipped by 1 base and J by 5 bases, with 21 bases between them. Per the germline V gene, CDR1 is LGHDT and CDR2 is YNNKEL (reference sequence). CDR3 length: 18 residues.